The next 29 T cell receptor beta chains were all read from a single sample in a study of multiple sclerosis patients with progressive multifocal leukoencephalopathy. Profiled with immunoSEQ multiplex PCR; TCRdb holds only in-frame clones, not every one. The sample has about 30,000 clones; roughly 86% are singletons. The time point is: five to six months of natalizumab therapy. This material consisted of PBMCs, taken from a patient treated with natalizumab. The source is a human donor with multiple sclerosis.

The chain's CDR3 is CASSSPGLGAYNEQFF. The CDR3 DNA reads TGTGCCAGCAGTTCTCCGGGACTAGGAGCCTACAATGAGCAGTTCTTC. The chain is built from TRBV28 and TRBJ2-1; 8 bases align to TRBD2. This CDR3 has 16 amino acids. V trimming: 4 bases; J trimming: 2 bases; junction bases outside the gene matches: 7. The germline V gene has CDR1 MDHEN and CDR2 SYDVKM.

CDR3: CASRLTGGNQPQHF. The CDR3 nucleotides are TGTGCCAGTCGCCTGACAGGGGGAAATCAGCCCCAGCATTTT. The gene calls are TRBV19 and TRBJ1-5; 9 bases are a match to TRBD1. The CDR3 is made up of 14 amino acids. Germline CDR1 and CDR2: LNHDA and SQIVND (reference sequence). After removal of 8 bases from V and 4 bases from J, the junction contained 6 bases not matched to a gene.

The rearrangement links TRBV6-5 to TRBJ1-3; D might be TRBD1 (5 bases). There are 14 residues in the CDR3. Looked up from germline, CDR1 is MNHEY and CDR2 is SVGAGI. V dropped 6 bases and J dropped 8 bases, with 17 bases sitting between them. The CDR3 nucleotides read TGTGCCAGCAGCCCTCGGGGACCGGATGACACCATATATTTT. This gives the protein CASSPRGPDDTIYF.

This chain uses TRBV11-2 with TRBJ1-1; D unresolved. The CDR3 totals 12 residues. V was clipped by 6 bases and J by 6 bases, with 11 bases between them. CDR1 and CDR2 from the germline V gene are SGHAT and FQNNGV. This CDR3 is CASRSYGAEAFF. The CDR3 DNA sequence: TGTGCCAGCAGGTCTTATGGGGCTGAAGCTTTCTTT.

The chain has TRBV7-9 and TRBJ1-5; D is perhaps TRBD1 (6 bases). The CDR3 has 13 amino acids. Germline lookup yields CDR1 SEHNR and CDR2 FQNEAQ (reference sequence). V lost 6 bases to trimming and J lost 7 bases, with 13 bases between them. The CDR3 coding sequence is TGTGCCAGCAGTGCTTCAGGGGACCAGCCCCAGCATTTT. This gives the protein CASSASGDQPQHF.

The chain's CDR3 is CASSPTGRTIYGYTF. The CDR3 DNA sequence: TGTGCCAGCAGTCCGACAGGCAGGACGATCTATGGCTACACCTTC. The chain carries TRBV27 and TRBJ1-2; TRBD1 might be the D (6 bases). Trimming stripped 5 bases from V and 4 bases from J, with 17 bases between. The CDR3 is 15 residues long. Germline CDR1 reads MNHEY; CDR2 reads SMNVEV (reference sequence).

The chain carries TRBV10-3 and TRBJ1-5; maybe TRBD1 (5 bases). Germline values: CDR1 ENHRY, CDR2 SYGVKD. This CDR3 region has 14 residues. The ends were cut back, 8 bases at V and 6 bases at J, with 17 bases in the middle. Written as DNA, the CDR3 is TGTGCCATCGCGAACCAGGGTCTAACTCAGCCCCAGCATTTT. Amino acids: CAIANQGLTQPQHF.

The J gene is TRBJ1-2, the V gene TRBV30, with D tentatively TRBD1 (5 bases). V was shortened by 8 bases and J by 3 bases, with 22 bases between the two germline ends. The CDR3 sequence is 15 residues long. Germline V gene lookup returns CDR1 GTSNPN and CDR2 SVGIG (reference sequence). CDR3 DNA: TGTGCCCGGGGGGGGACTCACTTAACCGACTATGGCTACACCTTC. It is translated as CARGGTHLTDYGYTF.

This chain uses TRBV5-1 with TRBJ2-7; D remains unclear. V lost 1 base and J 4 bases, leaving 12 bases between the germline ends. The CDR3 runs to 14 residues. Germline V lookup: CDR1 SGHRS, CDR2 YFSETQ. CDR3 residues: CASSLYGSGYEQYF. The CDR3 nucleotides read TGCGCCAGCAGCTTGTATGGCTCAGGTTACGAGCAGTACTTC.

The V and J genes are TRBV9 and TRBJ2-3, with 9 bases lining up with TRBD2. The CDR3 length is 15 residues. With 3 bases clipped from V and 0 bases from J, the junction kept 2 bases outside the gene matches. In germline, CDR1 is SGDLS, CDR2 YYNGEE. Here the CDR3 reads CASSGGLASTDTQYF. The CDR3 nucleotides read TGTGCCAGCAGCGGGGGACTAGCTAGCACAGATACGCAGTATTTT.

CDR3 nucleotide sequence: TGTGCCAGCAGCTTAGATCCAGCGGGAATAAGCGAGCAGTACTTC. Translation gives CASSLDPAGISEQYF. The chain recombines TRBV11-2 with TRBJ2-5, with 7 bases aligning to TRBD2. The DNA end lines up better with TRBJ2-7; the J call may be wrong. CDR1 is SGHAT and CDR2 is FQNNGV in the germline V gene. The CDR3 loop spans 15 amino acids.

V gene TRBV7-6 combines with J gene TRBJ1-1, with D unclear. Trimming shortened V by 7 bases and J by 1 base, and 13 bases separated the two germline ends. There are 14 residues in the CDR3. Germline CDR1 and CDR2: SGHVS and FNYEAQ. Written as DNA, the CDR3 is TGTGCCAGCACTTTTTTTCCGGGGAACACTGAAGCTTTCTTT. Protein sequence: CASTFFPGNTEAFF.

The chain recombines TRBV7-2 with TRBJ1-4; 7 bases align to TRBD1. The CDR3 is made up of 14 amino acids. Trimming cost V 4 bases and J 7 bases; bases outside gene matches: 6. Germline-derived CDR1 and CDR2 are SGHTA and FQGNSA. CDR3 loop: CASSSRQGSEKLFF. CDR3 nucleotide sequence: TGTGCCAGCAGCTCCAGACAGGGTAGTGAAAAACTGTTTTTT.

The chain uses TRBV6-6 and TRBJ2-1; 14 bases are a match to TRBD2. This CDR3 region has 16 residues. V trimming: 2 bases; J trimming: 7 bases; junction bases outside the gene matches: 4. CDR1 and CDR2 (germline): MNHNY, SVGAGI (reference sequence). CDR3 sequence: CASSYPGLAGVNEQFF. The DNA for the CDR3 is TGTGCCAGCAGTTACCCGGGACTAGCGGGAGTAAATGAGCAGTTCTTC.

The chain employs TRBV19 and TRBJ1-2; D not certain. This CDR3 has 11 amino acids. Germline V lookup: CDR1 LNHDA, CDR2 SQIVND (reference sequence). V lost 6 bases and J 3 bases, leaving 5 bases between the germline ends. The CDR3 loop is CASRDDYGYTF. CDR3 nucleotide sequence: TGTGCCAGTAGAGACGACTATGGCTACACCTTC.

The chain is built from TRBV27 and TRBJ2-4; maybe TRBD2 (6 bases). V gave up 5 bases and J gave up 8 bases, with 10 bases separating them. CDR1 and CDR2 from the germline V gene are MNHEY and SMNVEV (reference sequence). This CDR3 comprises 12 residues. The DNA of the CDR3 is TGTGCCAGCAGTGGGGGAGGAGACATTCAGTACTTC. It encodes CASSGGGDIQYF.

The chain uses TRBV7-8 and TRBJ2-1; D uncertain. The germline V gene encodes CDR1 SGHVS and CDR2 FQNEAQ. This CDR3 contains 14 residues. Between the trimmed V and J ends, which lost 6 bases and 8 bases, there was a span of 17 bases. CDR3 residues: CASSLLSHTDEQFF. In DNA form, the CDR3 reads TGTGCCAGCAGTTTACTAAGTCACACGGATGAGCAGTTCTTC.

This clone was recorded only once. The V call is TRBV29-1, the J call TRBJ2-7; 10 nucleotides align to TRBD1. After removal of 0 bases from V and 4 bases from J, the junction contained 3 bases not matched to a gene. Germline V lookup: CDR1 SQVTM, CDR2 ANQGSEA. The CDR3 contains 14 residues. The DNA for the CDR3 is TGCAGCGTTGAAGACCGGACAGGGGGTTACGAGCAGTACTTC. This translates into CSVEDRTGGYEQYF.

CDR3 in amino acids: CASSTDRGTGELFF. In DNA, the CDR3 is TGTGCCAGCTCAACTGACAGGGGAACCGGGGAGCTGTTTTTT. The chain is built from TRBV18 and TRBJ2-2; 8 positions match TRBD1. Germline V gives CDR1 KGHSH, CDR2 LQKENI. The CDR3 is 14 amino acids. The V and J ends lost 5 bases and 5 bases, in that order; junction bases with no gene match: 4.

V usage is TRBV4-3 and J usage is TRBJ2-7; no reliable D call. The CDR3 consists of 13 residues. V lost 3 bases to trimming and J lost 6 bases, with 12 bases between them. In germline, CDR1 is LGHNA, CDR2 YSLEER. The CDR3 protein is CASSQGRPGEQYF. DNA for the CDR3: TGCGCCAGCAGCCAGGGCCGGCCGGGCGAGCAGTACTTC.

V gene TRBV5-6 combines with J gene TRBJ2-7; TRBD2 might be the D (5 bases). With 4 bases removed from V and 3 bases from J, the gap between germline ends came to 17 bases. The CDR3 consists of 15 residues. From germline, CDR1 is SGHDT and CDR2 YYEEEE. CDR3 DNA: TGTGCCAGCAGCCGAGGCGAGGCAGGAGGCTACGAGCAGTACTTC. Translated: CASSRGEAGGYEQYF.

J is TRBJ2-3 and V is TRBV9; D uncertain. Germline V CDR1 and CDR2: SGDLS, YYNGEE. The CDR3 is 14 amino acids. Trimming cost V 0 bases and J 0 bases, with 5 bases left between them. The CDR3: CASSVGPSTDTQYF. The CDR3, as DNA: TGTGCCAGCAGCGTAGGGCCTAGCACAGATACGCAGTATTTT.

The chain links TRBV19 to TRBJ1-1; tentatively, D is TRBD1 (5 bases). The CDR3 runs 13 residues. Germline V gene sequence: CDR1 LNHDA, CDR2 SQIVND (reference sequence). V was pared by 4 bases and J by 2 bases, with 8 bases between. The CDR3 here is CASSRGQNTEAFF. CDR3 sequence (DNA): TGTGCCAGTAGTAGGGGCCAAAACACTGAAGCTTTCTTT.

Only a few counts were recorded for this clone. This rearrangement joins TRBV5-1 to TRBJ2-5; D remains ambiguous. V was trimmed by 0 bases and J by 5 bases, leaving 8 bases between them. Germline CDR1 and CDR2: SGHRS and YFSETQ. The CDR3 is 13 amino acids. The CDR3 DNA reads as TGCGCCAGCAGCTTGGGGGCGATGGAGACCCAGTACTTC. The encoded protein is CASSLGAMETQYF.

The chain has TRBV27 and TRBJ2-3; a possible D gene is TRBD2 (6 bases). Per germline, CDR1 MNHEY and CDR2 SMNVEV (reference sequence). The CDR3 is made up of 16 amino acids. V was clipped by 3 bases and J by 0 bases, with 13 bases between them. DNA of the CDR3: TGTGCCAGCAGTTTGGGACGGGGGACTAGCACAGATACGCAGTATTTT. Translation: CASSLGRGTSTDTQYF.

The chain couples TRBV28 to TRBJ1-5, with 8 bases fitting TRBD1. CDR1 and CDR2 (germline): MDHEN, SYDVKM. J was trimmed by 4 bases and V by 6 bases; bases with no gene match: 14. This CDR3 region has 17 residues. CDR3: CASRGARRDRGNQPQHF. CDR3 sequence (DNA): TGTGCCAGCAGGGGGGCTAGGCGAGACAGGGGAAATCAGCCCCAGCATTTT.

This clone was observed a handful of times. The chain has TRBV5-4 and TRBJ1-2; perhaps TRBD1 as D (5 bases). Germline CDR1 SGHNT, CDR2 YYREEE (reference sequence). V was trimmed by 3 bases and J by 6 bases, leaving 6 bases between them. The CDR3 contains 11 residues. CDR3: CASSSRDGYTF. The CDR3 DNA sequence: TGTGCCAGCAGCTCCAGGGATGGCTACACCTTC.

Remarks on this clone: Germline is not matched at one junction end, which may reflect a read error. V gene TRBV19 combines with J gene TRBJ2-1; TRBD2 matches 15 bases. The germline V gene has CDR1 LNHDA and CDR2 SQIVND (reference sequence). The CDR3 sequence is 15 residues long. This chain's CDR3 is CASSIGLAGGGEQFF. CDR3 nucleotides: TGTGCCAGTAGCATAGGACTAGCGGGAGGGGGTGAGCAGTTCTTC.

This chain uses TRBV29-1 with TRBJ2-1; 11 bases align to TRBD2. Germline V gives CDR1 SQVTM, CDR2 ANQGSEA. The CDR3 loop spans 15 amino acids. V shed 6 bases and J 8 bases; nucleotides not matched to a gene: 12. The CDR3 bases are TGCAGCGTGAGGAGCCTAGCGGGAGGTAACCATGAGCAGTTCTTC. Protein product: CSVRSLAGGNHEQFF.